A selection of T cell receptor beta chains follows, all from one sample in a study of CD8 T cells in Susac syndrome. Via MiXCR, TCRdb re-called the immunoSEQ multiplex PCR reads, giving one row per CDR3 protein. The table lists 100,000 to 110,000 distinct CDR3 sequences, roughly 96% of them singletons, with 0.3% in the top ten. Sequenced sample: CD8+ T cells from PBMCs. The receptor set was obtained from a human donor with Susac syndrome. The conserved cysteine and the conserved F or W are not part of the CDR3 here. Each record gives: J gene, V gene, clone size, CDR3 protein. Where a row states a size, it is once, few, many or the class of an expanded clone; other rows omit it.

TRBJ1-5 TRBV7-2 NA ASSLVGGASNQPQH
TRBJ1-1 TRBV12-3/TRBV12-4 once ASSSTQGSTEAF
TRBJ1-2 TRBV28 NA ASSLDQGNYGYT
TRBJ2-7 TRBV29-1 few SVAGTSYEQY
TRBJ2-7 TRBV2 NA ATTGQAIYEQY
TRBJ2-3 TRBV7-9 NA ASSRDREWDTQY
TRBJ1-2 TRBV29-1 NA SVEDRRVLGQSGYT
TRBJ1-2 TRBV29-1 NA SVEVVWEVGYT
TRBJ2-7 TRBV2 NA ASSDREGYEQY
TRBJ2-3 TRBV12-3/TRBV12-4 NA ASHSGGARDTQY
TRBJ2-6 TRBV19 NA ASSISSGANVLT
TRBJ2-7 TRBV18 NA ASSPPGTGSLYEQY
TRBJ1-1 TRBV27 once ASSRPATAEAF
TRBJ1-2 TRBV5-6 NA ASSLAIGTGGPFGYT
TRBJ2-1 TRBV11-2 NA ASSGEGTGYNEQF
TRBJ2-5 TRBV15 NA ATSRDGALQETQY
TRBJ2-7 TRBV18 NA ASSPRADTTLNYEQY
TRBJ2-7 TRBV7-9 NA ASSLGGNHEQY
TRBJ2-3 TRBV12-3/TRBV12-4 NA ASSNDPRREY
TRBJ1-2 TRBV20-1 NA SASRYGYT
TRBJ2-7 TRBV28 NA ASSSQDSLVEQY
TRBJ1-5 TRBV19 NA ASSTTGGNQPQH
TRBJ1-2 TRBV15 NA ATSPIQENYGYT
TRBJ1-2 TRBV5-4 NA ASSPSGDNYGYT
TRBJ2-6 TRBV29-1 NA SVVEGPGANVLT
TRBJ2-4 TRBV7-9 NA ASSQSGREENIQY
TRBJ2-1 TRBV24-1 NA ATTAGGYNEQF
TRBJ2-3 TRBV24-1 NA ATSDLRREGTDTQY
TRBJ2-2 TRBV5-1 NA ASSLDRGRTGELF
TRBJ2-7 TRBV7-9 NA ASSSFPQGTYEQY
TRBJ2-2 TRBV4-1 once ASSQDVKNTGELF
TRBJ2-1 TRBV12-3/TRBV12-4 once ASSPRNEQF
TRBJ2-4 TRBV20-1 NA SAVRTENIQY
TRBJ2-2 TRBV28 NA ASSSVAGPTEAELF
TRBJ2-7 TRBV3-1 few ASSQDPYEQY
TRBJ2-3 TRBV2 NA ASRGTTGGTDTQY
TRBJ2-3 TRBV2 NA ASRVAGVADTQY
TRBJ2-6 TRBV6-1 NA ASSDNSGANVLT
TRBJ2-7 TRBV3-1 NA ASSPNLQREPRREQY
TRBJ2-1 TRBV7-2 NA ASSYDSGAYNEQF
TRBJ2-5 TRBV18 NA ASSLQGGETQY
TRBJ2-4 TRBV12-3/TRBV12-4 NA ASTPGGIQY
TRBJ1-2 TRBV29-1 NA SVRYRYGYT
TRBJ1-2 TRBV9 NA ASSGGGSYT
TRBJ1-1 TRBV4-1 NA ASSQRSSREDTEAF
TRBJ2-7 TRBV7-9 NA ASSLIAGDGGHEQY
TRBJ1-1 TRBV3-1 NA ASSHRTSLSTEAF
TRBJ2-3 TRBV9 NA ASSVLGTSTDTQY
TRBJ2-1 TRBV20-1 NA SAIAGGSLNEQF
TRBJ1-4 TRBV12-3/TRBV12-4 NA ASSQGLVREKLF
TRBJ1-1 TRBV6-7 NA ASSFRDTEAF
TRBJ2-7 TRBV27 NA ASSDNRDHYEQY
TRBJ2-3 TRBV7-2 NA ASSLLGDTQY
TRBJ1-4 TRBV19 NA ASRYRDGLF
TRBJ2-3 TRBV29-1 NA SVEEGSGITDTQY
TRBJ2-5 TRBV23-1 NA ASSQSEAQKETQY
TRBJ2-1 TRBV20-1 NA SARDRTDNEQF